This T cell receptor (beta chain) is drawn from a study of control samples from healthy donors and cancer patients (dated by TCRdb to between 2020 and 2021). The method behind the library was the immunoSEQ multiplex PCR assay. What TCRdb holds here is the immuneACCESS table cut down to in-frame rearrangements. Part of the clones is not present; checked against another copy, under half of the missing clones reflect an unresolved V gene, and the others are unexplained. The sample table shows 150,000 or so clones, and about 90% are seen once. Over 4% of the sample goes to the ten largest clones. Concerning this clone itself: Its cognate antigen has yet to be identified. Per-base quality was not reported, and no clone a single base away is much larger than it.

Based on the germline V gene, the CDR1 and CDR2 sequences are SGDLS and YYNGEE. V and J lose 0 bases and 6 bases, and a span of 7 bases separates them. The CDR3 starts with the cysteine, ends with the phenylalanine, and has 13 residues. Left in the record is the CDR3 DNA by itself, 39 bases read in frame from the first base. The receptor chain draws on TRBV9 and TRBJ1-5; confidence is insufficient to name the D gene. The source is a woman younger than 45 in good health. The material sequenced was blood. CDR3 protein: CASSVDIGQPQHF. The DNA reads TGTGCCAGCAGCGTAGATATCGGTCAGCCCCAGCATTTT.